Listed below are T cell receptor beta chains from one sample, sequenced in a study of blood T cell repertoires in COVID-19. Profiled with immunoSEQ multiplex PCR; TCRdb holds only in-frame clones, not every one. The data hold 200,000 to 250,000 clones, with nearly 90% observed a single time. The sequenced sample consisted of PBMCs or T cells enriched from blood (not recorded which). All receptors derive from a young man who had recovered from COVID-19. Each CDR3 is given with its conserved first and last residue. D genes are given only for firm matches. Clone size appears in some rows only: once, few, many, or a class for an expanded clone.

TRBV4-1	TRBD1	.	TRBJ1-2	TGCGCCAGCAGCCAATGGGACAGGGCTAACTATGGCTACACCTTC	CASSQWDRANYGYTF
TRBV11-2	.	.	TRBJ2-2	TGTGCCAGCAGCTTTAGCACCGGGGAGCTGTTTTTT	CASSFSTGELFF
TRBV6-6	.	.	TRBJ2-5	TGTGCCAGCAGTTACGGGTACTCGGAGTCGGGGACCCAGTACTTC	CASSYGYSESGTQYF
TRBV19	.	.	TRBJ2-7	TGTGCCAGTAGTTTGTCCTCGGACACCACCTACGAGCAGTACTTC	CASSLSSDTTYEQYF
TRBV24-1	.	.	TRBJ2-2	TGTGCCACCAGACCCCGGGGGGCGTTTAACACCGGGGAGCTGTTTTTT	CATRPRGAFNTGELFF
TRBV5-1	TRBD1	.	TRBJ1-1	TGCGCCAGCAGCTTCAGGGGGCTGACTGAAGCTTTCTTT	CASSFRGLTEAFF
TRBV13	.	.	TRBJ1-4	TGTGCCAGCAGCTTAAGGGGAATTAATGAAAAACTGTTTTTT	CASSLRGINEKLFF
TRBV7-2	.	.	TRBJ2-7	TGTGCCAGCAGGCCTGCAAGTTCGGGACACGGGGCCTACGAGCAGTACTTC	CASRPASSGHGAYEQYF
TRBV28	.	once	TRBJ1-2	TGTGCCAGCAGTTTGGCGTCAGGCGCTAACTATGGCTACACCTTC	CASSLASGANYGYTF
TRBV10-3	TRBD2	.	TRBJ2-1	TGTGCCACCGCTAGCGGTGGAATAAACAATGAGCAGTTCTTC	CATASGGINNEQFF
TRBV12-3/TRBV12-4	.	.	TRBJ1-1	TGTGCCAGCAGTTTAAGGTTTGGGGGGGAAGCTTTCTTT	CASSLRFGGEAFF
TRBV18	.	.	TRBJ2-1	TGTGCCACCCCGAGGCAGCCGGGAGAGGAGCAGTTCTTC	CATPRQPGEEQFF
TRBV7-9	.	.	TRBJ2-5	TGTGCCAGCAGCATCCTTGTGGGCGCCGGAGAGACCCAGTACTTC	CASSILVGAGETQYF
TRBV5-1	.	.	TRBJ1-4	TGCGCCAGCAGCTTGTCCCTGGACTCGGGGACAACTAATGAAAAACTGTTTTTT	CASSLSLDSGTTNEKLFF
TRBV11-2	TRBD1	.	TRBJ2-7	TGTGCCAGCACCAACAGGGGTCAGTCCGAGCAGTACTTC	CASTNRGQSEQYF
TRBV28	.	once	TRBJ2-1	TGTGCCAGCAGTTTATATAGCGCCCAAAACAATGAGCAGTTCTTC	CASSLYSAQNNEQFF
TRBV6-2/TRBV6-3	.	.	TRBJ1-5	TGTGCCAGCAGTTATTTGCAGGGGAATCAGCCCCAGCATTTT	CASSYLQGNQPQHF
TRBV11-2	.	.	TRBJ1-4	TGTGCCAGCAGCTTAGGGGACTTGGAAAAACTGTTTTTT	CASSLGDLEKLFF
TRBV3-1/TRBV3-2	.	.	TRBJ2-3	TGTGCCAGCAGCCAAAGTGGGAGAAGCACAGATACGCAGTATTTT	CASSQSGRSTDTQYF
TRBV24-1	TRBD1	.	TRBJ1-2	TGTGCCACAAATCCGGGACAGGGCTATGGCTACACCTTC	CATNPGQGYGYTF
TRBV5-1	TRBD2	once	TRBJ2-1	TGCGCCAGCTTCCAAGGGACTAGCGGGAGTTCAGGGGAGCAGTTCTTC	CASFQGTSGSSGEQFF
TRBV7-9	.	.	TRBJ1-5	TGTGCCAGCAGCTTAGGGACTTTCGAGAATCAGCCCCAGCATTTT	CASSLGTFENQPQHF
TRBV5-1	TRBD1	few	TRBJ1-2	TGCGCCAGCAGCGAATGGACAGGGGGGTCTAACTATGGCTACACCTTC	CASSEWTGGSNYGYTF